What follows describes a single T cell receptor beta chain. These data come from a study of low-dose radiotherapy and immunotherapy resistance in tumors. Looking at the study overall: Intravenous ipilimumab 1 mg/kg every six weeks was given with nivolumab 240 mg every two weeks.

The V end lost 1 base, the J end lost 2 bases, and 12 bases lay between the germline ends. This CDR3 spans 15 amino acids. The V gene's germline CDR1 is LGHDT and CDR2 YNNKEL (reference sequence). TRAV- and TRBV-specific primers primed first-strand cDNA, covering alpha and beta chains. With a constant-region primer and a V-primer adapter, TCRs were subjected to roughly 18 PCR cycles of amplification. TCRdb analysed the reads with MiXCR anew, one entry per CDR3 protein. The sample has about 39,000 distinct CDR3 sequences; less than 25% are singletons. Indicated time point: after trial treatment. The treatment: LDRT plus nivolumab, ipilimumab, low-dose cyclophosphamide and aspirin (RACIN trial).

Specimen: PBMCs, collected after low-dose radiotherapy plus immunotherapy. The clonotype was recovered from a female donor with ovarian cancer. V and J are TRBV3-1 and TRBJ2-7, with D perhaps TRBD1 (6 bases). Written as DNA, the CDR3 is TGTGCCAGCAGCCAAGCCGCGGACAGAGCCTACGAGCAGTACTTC. This sequence encodes CASSQAADRAYEQYF.